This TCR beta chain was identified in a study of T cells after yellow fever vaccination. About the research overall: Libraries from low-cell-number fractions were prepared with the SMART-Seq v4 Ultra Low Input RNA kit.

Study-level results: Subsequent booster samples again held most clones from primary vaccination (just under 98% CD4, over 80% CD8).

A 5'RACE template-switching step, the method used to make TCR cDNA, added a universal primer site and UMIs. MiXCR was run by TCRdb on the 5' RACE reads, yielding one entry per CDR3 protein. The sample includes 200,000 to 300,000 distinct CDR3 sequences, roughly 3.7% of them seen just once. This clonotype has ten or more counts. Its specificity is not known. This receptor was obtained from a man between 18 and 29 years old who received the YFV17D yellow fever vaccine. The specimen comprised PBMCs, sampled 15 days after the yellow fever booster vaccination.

CDR3: CASTNGRAGYF. In DNA form, the CDR3 reads TGTGCCAGCACCAACGGAAGGGCCGGGTACTTC. The chain links TRBV6-2 or TRBV6-3 to TRBJ2-7; D is unresolved. Germline-derived CDR1 and CDR2 are MNHEY and SVGEGT. The V end was cut by 7 bases, the J end by 12 bases, with 16 bases between. The length of the CDR3 is 11 residues.